The TCR beta chain under discussion was sequenced for a study of naive and memory T cell subsets. General study findings and limits: Each distinct alpha or beta sequence counts as one clonotype.

This clonotype was seen a handful of times. Its antigen is undetermined. The J segment lost 5 bases and the V segment lost 8 bases, leaving 9 bases of the junction unmatched. This CDR3 has 15 residues. CDR1 SGHDN and CDR2 FVKESK come from the germline V gene. Two oligonucleotides, mixed equimolar, formed the beta constant-region primer covering TRBC1 and TRBC2. Ligation attached a single-stranded oligonucleotide with a 12-nucleotide UMI and the SP2 primer to the cDNA 3' end. The ligated cDNA underwent four PCR rounds using SP2 and nested alpha and beta constant-region primers. TCRdb used MiXCR to reprocess the UMI-ligation and nested PCR reads, holding one entry per CDR3 protein. The profile shows tens of thousands of distinct CDR3 sequences, about 12% of them singletons. Cells stained for CD3, CD4, CD8, CD45RA and CD27 were sorted into four subsets.

The TCR sequence derives from a human donor in good health. The chain is built from TRBV14 and TRBJ2-2; 9 bases are a match to TRBD1. Sequencing was done on a sample of central memory CD4+ T cells from blood. CDR3 DNA: TGTGCCAGCGCCACCGGGACAGGGTGGACCGGGGAGCTGTTTTTT. Protein: CASATGTGWTGELFF.